Below, 21 T cell receptor beta chains from the same sample are listed, as sequenced in a study of shared clonotypes between healthy human individuals. TCRdb's table, derived via immunoSEQ multiplex PCR, lists solely in-frame clones and lacks some. The repertoire holds roughly 530,000 clones, with approximately 95% as singletons. The sequencing input was naive CD4+ T cells sorted from blood. Subset specified: CD45RA+ positively selected. These receptors originate from a woman aged 25-40 years in good health.

This clone was seen once. The chain combines TRBV4-1 with TRBJ2-1, with 11 bases lining up with TRBD2. The CDR3 runs 14 residues. In germline, CDR1 is MGHRA, CDR2 YSYEKL. With 7 bases clipped from V and 7 bases from J, the junction kept 6 bases outside the gene matches. The CDR3 DNA reads as TGCGCCAGCAACCTAGCGGGAGGAGTTAATGAGCAGTTCTTC. Translation: CASNLAGGVNEQFF.

The rearrangement uses TRBV19 and TRBJ2-7, with TRBD2 matching 8 bases. V lost 5 bases, J lost 5 bases, and 5 bases stayed unmatched. Germline-derived CDR1 and CDR2 are LNHDA and SQIVND (reference sequence). This CDR3 has 13 amino acids. CDR3 in amino acids: CASSLAGKNEQYF. The DNA of the CDR3 is TGTGCCAGTAGTTTAGCGGGAAAGAACGAGCAGTACTTC.

The chain combines TRBV7-9 with TRBJ1-4; D call uncertain. Trimming removed 1 base at V and 8 bases at J, with 11 bases between. The CDR3 consists of 14 residues. Per the germline V gene, CDR1 is SEHNR and CDR2 is FQNEAQ (reference sequence). CDR3 sequence reads: CASSLGVLGEKLFF. CDR3 DNA sequence: TGTGCCAGCAGCTTAGGTGTTTTAGGGGAAAAACTGTTTTTT.

The chain carries TRBV7-3 and TRBJ1-1; D is uncertain. There are 14 residues in the CDR3. Germline assignment: CDR1 SGHTA and CDR2 FQGTGA. V shed 2 bases and J shed 0 bases, with 7 bases lying between them. DNA of the CDR3: TGTGCCAGCAGCTTAGGTAAATTGAACACTGAAGCTTTCTTT. Translated: CASSLGKLNTEAFF.

This clone was picked up a small number of times. The J gene is TRBJ1-3, the V gene TRBV18; a possible D gene is TRBD1 (6 bases). V lost 3 bases, J lost 2 bases, and 8 bases lay in between. CDR1 and CDR2 (germline): KGHSH, LQKENI. The CDR3 runs 14 residues. The CDR3 sequence is CASSPGDTGNTIYF. In nucleotides, the CDR3 is TGTGCCAGCTCACCTGGGGACACTGGAAACACCATATATTTT.

V and J are TRBV18 and TRBJ2-7; no definite D call. Trimming removed 6 bases from V and 5 bases from J, with 11 bases in between. The germline gives CDR1 KGHSH, CDR2 LQKENI. This CDR3 comprises 12 residues. CDR3 DNA: TGTGCCAGCTCCCGAGAGACGGACGAGCAGTACTTC. Translated, it gives CASSRETDEQYF. Variable domain in full (rest from reference TRBV18 and TRBJ2-7): NAGVMQNPRHLVRRRGQEARLRCSPMKGHSHVYWYRQLPEEGLKFMVYLQKENIIDESGMPKERFSAEFPKEGPSILRIQQVVRGDSAAYFCASSRETDEQYFGPGTRLTVT.

The chain joins TRBV29-1 to TRBJ1-1, with TRBD1 matching 7 bases. This CDR3 contains 13 residues. V gave up 8 bases and J gave up 0 bases; unmatched junction bases: 6. Per the germline V gene, CDR1 is SQVTM and CDR2 is ANQGSEA. CDR3 amino acids: CSLSGQLNTEAFF. In nucleotides, the CDR3 is TGCAGCCTTTCGGGACAGCTGAACACTGAAGCTTTCTTT.

CDR3 loop: CASKGTRWGEQYF. The CDR3 nucleotides read TGCGCCAGCAAGGGTACGAGATGGGGCGAGCAGTACTTC. The chain carries TRBV5-1 and TRBJ2-7; no reliable D call. V lost 6 bases to trimming and J lost 6 bases, with 16 bases between them. The CDR3 length is 13 residues. Germline V gene sequence: CDR1 SGHRS, CDR2 YFSETQ.

The table lists this clone with a count of one. The chain is built from TRBV10-1 and TRBJ2-7; D not resolved. V lost 0 bases to trimming and J lost 2 bases, with 8 bases between them. The CDR3 runs to 14 residues. Germline V gene lookup returns CDR1 WNHNN and CDR2 SYGVQD (reference sequence). DNA for the CDR3: TGCGCCAGCAGTGAGTCTTCCAGGCCCTACGAGCAGTACTTC. This translates into CASSESSRPYEQYF.

This clone appeared once. The chain is built from TRBV18 and TRBJ2-7; D gene uncertain. CDR3 length: 13 residues. The V end lost 3 bases, the J end lost 3 bases, and 9 bases lay between the germline ends. From germline, CDR1 is KGHSH and CDR2 LQKENI. CDR3 sequence (DNA): TGTGCCAGCTCACCGGCGCAAGACTACGAGCAGTACTTC. It yields the protein CASSPAQDYEQYF. Full variable domain (rest looked up from reference TRBV18 and TRBJ2-7): NAGVMQNPRHLVRRRGQEARLRCSPMKGHSHVYWYRQLPEEGLKFMVYLQKENIIDESGMPKERFSAEFPKEGPSILRIQQVVRGDSAAYFCASSPAQDYEQYFGPGTRLTVT.

The chain recombines TRBV7-9 with TRBJ2-5, with D maybe TRBD2 (6 bases). Trimming cost V 4 bases and J 3 bases, with 12 bases left between them. This CDR3 has 14 residues. CDR1 is SEHNR and CDR2 is FQNEAQ in the germline V gene (reference sequence). The CDR3 loop is CASSSTWGEETQYF. The CDR3 coding sequence is TGTGCCAGCAGCTCCACGTGGGGGGAAGAGACCCAGTACTTC.

The gene calls are TRBV18 and TRBJ2-5, with TRBD1 as a possible D gene (6 bases). This CDR3 has 13 residues. Germline V gene sequence: CDR1 KGHSH, CDR2 LQKENI. Trimming left V 6 bases short and J 5 bases short, with 13 bases between. CDR3 bases: TGTGCCAGCTCTTTAACAGGGACCGAGACCCAGTACTTC. This encodes CASSLTGTETQYF.

The genes are TRBV18 and TRBJ2-4; 8 bases agree with TRBD1. The J segment lost 0 bases and the V segment lost 2 bases, leaving 15 bases of the junction unmatched. Germline CDR1 is KGHSH and CDR2 is LQKENI. This CDR3 has 20 residues. The CDR3: CASSPGPGGDPHRAKNIQYF. CDR3 DNA sequence: TGTGCCAGCTCACCAGGCCCAGGGGGCGACCCCCATAGAGCCAAAAACATTCAGTACTTC.

The chain uses TRBV6-6 and TRBJ2-5; D is perhaps TRBD1 or TRBD2 (5 bases each). CDR1 and CDR2 from the germline V gene are MNHNY and SVGAGI (reference sequence). V lost 4 bases and J lost 5, with 8 bases in between. The CDR3 has 12 amino acids. The CDR3 sequence: CASSWGSETQYF. DNA of the CDR3: TGTGCCAGCAGTTGGGGGAGTGAGACCCAGTACTTC.

The rearrangement uses TRBV28 and TRBJ2-3, with D uncertain. V lost 2 bases and J 5 bases, leaving 14 bases between the germline ends. The CDR3 runs to 15 residues. Per germline, CDR1 MDHEN and CDR2 SYDVKM. The CDR3 reads CASSLMWPPGDTQYF. CDR3 nucleotide sequence: TGTGCCAGCAGTTTAATGTGGCCTCCGGGAGATACGCAGTATTTT.

Regarding this clone: The sample carries other DNA sequences with the same CDR3. The chain combines TRBV18 with TRBJ2-1; D ambiguous. There are 14 residues in the CDR3. Trimming stripped 3 bases from V and 4 bases from J, with 10 bases between. Germline CDR1 reads KGHSH; CDR2 reads LQKENI. This CDR3 is CASSPAGLYNEQFF. The CDR3 DNA reads TGTGCCAGCTCACCCGCCGGGCTATACAATGAGCAGTTCTTC.

In DNA, the CDR3 is TGTGCCAGCAGCTTGGAACCTATCTACGAGCAGTACTTC. Translated, it gives CASSLEPIYEQYF. This chain uses TRBV5-4 with TRBJ2-5, with no clear D. The DNA end is a closer match to TRBJ2-7, so the J assignment may be wrong. CDR1 is SGHNT, CDR2 YYREEE, per germline (reference sequence). The CDR3 sequence is 13 residues long.

The rearrangement joins TRBV7-2 to TRBJ2-7, with 9 bases fitting TRBD2. V was pared by 5 bases and J by 3 bases, with 2 bases of the junction left unmatched. The CDR3 loop spans 13 amino acids. Germline V gene data show CDR1 as SGHTA and CDR2 as FQGNSA. The CDR3 protein is CASSKTSGYEQYF. The CDR3 bases are TGTGCCAGCAGCAAGACTAGCGGCTACGAGCAGTACTTC.

V and J are TRBV11-2 and TRBJ2-7; D may be TRBD1 or TRBD2 (5 bases each). CDR3 length: 11 residues. With 5 bases removed from V and 10 bases from J, the gap between germline ends came to 12 bases. Germline V gene sequence: CDR1 SGHAT, CDR2 FQNNGV. This CDR3 is CASSRGTEQYF. CDR3 coding DNA: TGTGCCAGCAGCAGAGGGACGGAACAGTACTTC.

Details on this clone: The DNA is omitted, as the CDR3 cannot be located on it reliably, and the CDR3 follows TCRdb's listing. The chain is built from TRBV21-1 and TRBJ2-7; whether TRBD1, the table's D call, matches the DNA was not checked. TRBV21-1 is noted as a pseudogene. The CDR3 spans 17 residues, counting both ends. CDR3 region: CASSKDFWGQGAYEQYF.

The CDR3 region has the DNA TGTGCCAGCTCACGGACTGGGGGATCCTACGAGCAGTACTTC. Translated, it gives CASSRTGGSYEQYF. This rearrangement joins TRBV18 to TRBJ2-7; the D call may be TRBD1 or TRBD2 (5 bases each). CDR3 length: 14 amino acids. Between the trimmed V and J ends, which lost 4 bases and 1 base, there was a span of 11 bases. Germline lookup yields CDR1 KGHSH and CDR2 LQKENI.